Shown below are 28 T cell receptor beta chains from a single sample sequenced in a study of T cell repertoires in cytomegalovirus infection. TCRdb re-derived calls from the reads in MiXCR, one entry per CDR3 protein. The sample yields fewer than 250,000 distinct CDR3 sequences, 9% to 15% seen once. The material sequenced was PBMCs. These receptors were obtained from a human donor in good health (CMV status not recorded). Some clones in this sample may be carry-over from other donors' samples.

This clonotype has only a few counts. This chain joins TRBV20-1 and TRBJ1-1, with 8 bases identical to TRBD1. Losses at the gene ends were 3 bases for V and 1 base for J; bases not matched to a gene: 7. The length of the CDR3 is 15 residues. Germline CDR1 and CDR2: DFQATT and SNEGSKA (reference sequence). This CDR3 reads CSASEPGGQNTEAFF. The CDR3 DNA sequence: TGCAGTGCTAGCGAGCCAGGGGGCCAGAACACTGAAGCTTTCTTT.

The V and J genes are TRBV19 and TRBJ2-1; 10 positions match TRBD2. Germline V gene lookup returns CDR1 LNHDA and CDR2 SQIVND (reference sequence). The trim removed 3 bases at V and 7 bases at J, leaving 6 bases unmatched. There are 15 residues in the CDR3. Here the CDR3 DNA reads TGTGCCAGTAGTATGGTTACTAGCGGGGCTAATGAGCAGTTCTTC. This codes for CASSMVTSGANEQFF.

There are a few counts of this clonotype. The rearrangement uses TRBV20-1 and TRBJ1-5, with D perhaps matching TRBD1 (6 bases). CDR1 DFQATT and CDR2 SNEGSKA come from the germline V gene (reference sequence). The V and J ends lost 5 bases and 2 bases respectively, with 13 bases between them. The length of the CDR3 is 14 residues. As DNA, the CDR3 is TGCAGTGCTGGAGGGTCAGGGGGCAATCAGCCCCAGCATTTT. Translating it yields CSAGGSGGNQPQHF.

In its sample, this clonotype was seen many times. The rearrangement joins TRBV7-2 to TRBJ1-5; 7 nucleotides match TRBD1. V was pared by 4 bases and J by 5 bases, with 8 bases of the junction left unmatched. Germline CDR1 is SGHTA and CDR2 is FQGNSA. The CDR3 extends over 15 amino acids. The CDR3 DNA reads TGTGCCAGCAGCTCTGGACAGGTAGCCTATCAGCCCCAGCATTTT. Protein: CASSSGQVAYQPQHF.

This rearrangement joins TRBV29-1 to TRBJ1-2; the match to TRBD1 covers 7 bases. Germline assignment: CDR1 SQVTM and CDR2 ANQGSEA. J was trimmed by 5 bases and V by 1 base; bases with no gene match: 7. The CDR3 runs to 14 residues. The CDR3 DNA reads as TGCAGCGTTGAAGGCGCCAGGGGGAAGTATGGCTACACCTTC. Translated, it gives CSVEGARGKYGYTF.

This clonotype was detected ten times or more. V and J are TRBV7-3 and TRBJ2-1, with 10 bases aligning to TRBD1. This CDR3 has 15 residues. Germline CDR1 is SGHTA and CDR2 is FQGTGA. Germline trimming cut 5 bases from V and 4 bases from J; bases unmatched to any gene: 5. In nucleotides, the CDR3 is TGTGCCAGCAGCGGGGGACAGGGGTGGTACAATGAGCAGTTCTTC. Translated, it gives CASSGGQGWYNEQFF. The variable domain in full, with the rest retrieved from reference TRBV7-3 and TRBJ2-1, is GAGVSQTPSNKVTEKGKYVELRCDPISGHTALYWYRQSLGQGPEFLIYFQGTGAADDSGLPNDRFFAVRPEGSVSTLKIQRTERGDSAVYLCASSGGQGWYNEQFFGPGTRLTVL.

This clonotype was counted only a few times. The chain links TRBV4-3 to TRBJ2-1; D is undetermined. CDR3 length: 13 residues. Germline loops: CDR1 LGHNA, CDR2 YSLEER. V was clipped by 1 base and J by 7 bases, with 8 bases between them. CDR3 bases: TGCGCCAGCAGCCAAGTGGGAACGAATGAGCAGTTCTTC. Translation gives CASSQVGTNEQFF.

The chain combines TRBV20-1 with TRBJ2-2; possible D gene TRBD2, 7 bases. The V end lost 6 bases, the J end lost 0 bases, and 17 bases lay between the germline ends. The germline V gene has CDR1 DFQATT and CDR2 SNEGSKA (reference sequence). This CDR3 spans 16 amino acids. CDR3 in DNA: TGCAGTGCCCTACGGGGGGCGTTCGCGAACACCGGGGAGCTGTTTTTT. Translation: CSALRGAFANTGELFF.

This chain uses TRBV28 with TRBJ2-5, with 8 bases aligning to TRBD1. Germline CDR1 and CDR2: MDHEN and SYDVKM. The trim removed 5 bases at V and 5 bases at J, leaving 4 bases unmatched. CDR3 length equals 13 residues. CDR3 in amino acids: CASSTRGPETQYF. In DNA form, the CDR3 reads TGTGCCAGCAGTACCAGGGGGCCGGAGACCCAGTACTTC.

This clonotype was detected ten times or more. V usage is TRBV19 and J usage is TRBJ2-1; possible D gene TRBD1, 6 bases. CDR1 LNHDA and CDR2 SQIVND come from the germline V gene (reference sequence). V lost 4 bases to trimming and J lost 16 bases, with 20 bases between them. This CDR3 region has 13 residues. The CDR3 bases are TGTGCCAGTAGTACCCCAGGGGAAGTAAGGAAATTCTTC. Protein product: CASSTPGEVRKFF.

The chain employs TRBV11-2 and TRBJ2-3, with TRBD2 matching over 8 bases. V gave up 5 bases and J gave up 7 bases; unmatched junction bases: 14. This CDR3 is 16 amino acids long. In germline, CDR1 is SGHAT, CDR2 FQNNGV. DNA for the CDR3: TGTGCCAGCAGCCCAGATACCGGGGGGGCCTATTATACGCAGTATTTT. This sequence encodes CASSPDTGGAYYTQYF.

The V call is TRBV7-9, the J call TRBJ2-1; D call uncertain. V was pared by 10 bases and J by 2 bases, with 18 bases between. From germline, CDR1 is SEHNR and CDR2 FQNEAQ (reference sequence). This CDR3 contains 15 residues. This CDR3 is CATPAIERAYNEQFF. The DNA of the CDR3 is TGTGCCACCCCAGCTATCGAGCGCGCCTACAATGAGCAGTTCTTC.

This clonotype has a count of ten or more. V gene TRBV27 combines with J gene TRBJ2-1; TRBD2 agrees at 10 bases. V shed 4 bases and J 4 bases; nucleotides not matched to a gene: 13. The length of the CDR3 is 18 residues. Germline CDR1 and CDR2: MNHEY and SMNVEV (reference sequence). The CDR3 sequence is CASSYRLAGERPYNEQFF. CDR3 in DNA: TGTGCCAGCAGTTATCGGCTAGCGGGGGAACGACCTTACAATGAGCAGTTCTTC.

This clonotype was detected many times. V gene TRBV7-2 combines with J gene TRBJ2-7, with 9 bases aligning to TRBD2. With 5 bases clipped from V and 3 bases from J, the junction kept 17 bases outside the gene matches. The CDR3 is 18 amino acids. Germline V gene sequence: CDR1 SGHTA, CDR2 FQGNSA. The CDR3 region is CASSPAPGSGSRGYEQYF. For the CDR3, the DNA is TGTGCCAGCAGCCCCGCCCCAGGTAGCGGGAGTAGGGGCTACGAGCAGTACTTC.

This chain links TRBV6-2 or TRBV6-3 with TRBJ2-1; 7 bases are a match to TRBD2. The V segment lost 7 bases and the J segment 4 bases; nucleotides outside the gene matches: 10. Germline CDR1 is MNHEY and CDR2 is SVGEGT. The CDR3 runs 15 residues. The CDR3 region is CASKTSERTYNEQFF. The CDR3 DNA reads as TGTGCCAGCAAAACTAGCGAGAGGACTTACAATGAGCAGTTCTTC.

This clonotype was detected ten times or more. V usage is TRBV7-6 and J usage is TRBJ2-2; maybe TRBD2 (5 bases). The germline gives CDR1 SGHVS, CDR2 FNYEAQ. V was trimmed by 4 bases and J by 2 bases, leaving 11 bases between them. CDR3 length equals 15 residues. The CDR3 sequence: CASSWRRYNTGELFF. For the CDR3, the DNA is TGTGCCAGCAGCTGGAGGCGGTACAACACCGGGGAGCTGTTTTTT.

This chain uses TRBV6-2 or TRBV6-3 with TRBJ2-7, with TRBD2 as a possible D gene (5 bases). V lost 7 bases and J lost 7, with 20 bases in between. Germline V gene sequence: CDR1 MNHEY, CDR2 SVGEGT. The CDR3 extends over 14 amino acids. CDR3 loop: CASTKRGIYEEQYF. CDR3 DNA: TGTGCCAGCACCAAACGAGGGATTTACGAAGAGCAGTACTTC.

The chain links TRBV20-1 to TRBJ2-5; TRBD2 matches 8 bases. The germline V gene has CDR1 DFQATT and CDR2 SNEGSKA (reference sequence). V trimming: 7 bases; J trimming: 5 bases; junction bases outside the gene matches: 18. The CDR3 is 16 amino acids. The CDR3 DNA follows: TGCAGTGGAGTTCGAGGAGCGGGAGCCTTGTTGGAGACCCAGTACTTC. Translation gives CSGVRGAGALLETQYF.

There are many counts of this clonotype. The genes are TRBV7-2 and TRBJ2-3; 8 bases align to TRBD2. J gave up 2 bases and V 1 base, and 5 bases lay outside the gene matches. The CDR3 totals 16 residues. From germline, CDR1 is SGHTA and CDR2 FQGNSA. The CDR3 nucleotides read TGTGCCAGCAGCTTAGGGGGCGGGAGGAACACAGATACGCAGTATTTT. It encodes CASSLGGGRNTDTQYF.

This clonotype was picked up many times. This sequence joins TRBV20-1 and TRBJ2-3; TRBD2 agrees at 10 bases. CDR3 length equals 16 residues. Germline-derived CDR1 and CDR2 are DFQATT and SNEGSKA (reference sequence). V trimming: 2 bases; J trimming: 6 bases; junction bases outside the gene matches: 11. CDR3 loop: CSARSKLAGIADTQYF. The CDR3 bases are TGCAGTGCTAGATCGAAACTAGCGGGAATAGCGGATACGCAGTATTTT.

This clonotype has a count of ten or more. The J gene is TRBJ2-3, the V gene TRBV28, with D unclear. Germline V gives CDR1 MDHEN, CDR2 SYDVKM. The CDR3 totals 14 residues. V dropped 5 bases and J dropped 2 bases, with 11 bases sitting between them. The CDR3 DNA is TGTGCCAGCAGTCCCTTCGGAGCCACAGATACGCAGTATTTT. Amino acid sequence: CASSPFGATDTQYF. Drawing the rest from reference TRBV28 and TRBJ2-3, the complete variable domain is DVKVTQSSRYLVKRTGEKVFLECVQDMDHENMFWYRQDPGLGLRLIYFSYDVKMKEKGDIPEGYSVSREKKERFSLILESASTNQTSMYLCASSPFGATDTQYFGPGTRLTVL.

This clonotype was found many times. V gene TRBV25-1 combines with J gene TRBJ1-4; no reliable D call. Per germline, CDR1 MGHDK and CDR2 SYGVNS. Trimming pared 8 bases from V and 8 bases from J, leaving 12 bases between. CDR3 length: 12 residues. CDR3 region: CASCFGTEKLFF. The CDR3 coding sequence is TGTGCCAGCTGTTTTGGAACAGAAAAACTGTTTTTT.

This clonotype was counted between two and nine times. V gene TRBV5-1 combines with J gene TRBJ2-5; D gene ambiguous. The CDR3 length is 14 residues. V shed 0 bases and J shed 4 bases, with 10 bases lying between them. CDR1 and CDR2 (germline): SGHRS, YFSETQ. DNA for the CDR3: TGCGCCAGCAGCTTGGTCTTAGTGGGAGAGACCCAGTACTTC. Protein: CASSLVLVGETQYF.

The table lists this clonotype with many counts. The chain combines TRBV5-4 with TRBJ2-1; tentative D call: TRBD2 (5 bases). The CDR3 extends over 13 amino acids. The ends were cut back, 4 bases at V and 10 bases at J, with 15 bases in the middle. The germline V gene has CDR1 SGHNT and CDR2 YYREEE (reference sequence). CDR3 nucleotides: TGTGCCAGCAGCACGGATCCCAGAGGGGAGCAGTTCTTC. It specifies CASSTDPRGEQFF.

In its sample, this clonotype was seen a few times. This sequence joins TRBV28 and TRBJ1-1; 10 positions agree with TRBD1. The J segment lost 6 bases and the V segment lost 5 bases, leaving 6 bases of the junction unmatched. Per germline, CDR1 MDHEN and CDR2 SYDVKM. The CDR3 is made up of 14 amino acids. CDR3 sequence: CASSPRQGAAEAFF. The DNA of the CDR3 is TGTGCCAGCAGTCCCCGACAGGGGGCCGCTGAAGCTTTCTTT.

The chain links TRBV28 to TRBJ1-2; 7 bases fit TRBD1. The junction had 11 bases not matched to a gene; V was cut back by 6 bases and J by 4 bases. CDR1 and CDR2 (germline): MDHEN, SYDVKM. The CDR3 contains 15 residues. CDR3 sequence reads: CASSRPDRAGYGYTF. CDR3 sequence (DNA): TGTGCCAGCAGCCGCCCCGACAGGGCGGGCTATGGCTACACCTTC.

This clonotype was seen ten or more times. The genes are TRBV7-2 and TRBJ2-7; TRBD2 matches 9 bases. The J segment lost 6 bases and the V segment lost 3 bases, leaving 12 bases of the junction unmatched. CDR1 is SGHTA, CDR2 FQGNSA, per germline. CDR3 length equals 16 residues. CDR3 nucleotides: TGTGCCAGCAGCTTGGCTAGCGGGAAGAGCGATTCCGAGCAGTACTTC. It is translated as CASSLASGKSDSEQYF.

This clonotype was recorded many times. This chain links TRBV7-2 with TRBJ1-6; weak D call: TRBD1 (6 bases). CDR1 is SGHTA, CDR2 FQGNSA, per germline. V was trimmed by 0 bases and J by 5 bases, leaving 8 bases between them. The CDR3 has 15 amino acids. The CDR3 spells CASSLATGNNSPLHF. DNA for the CDR3: TGTGCCAGCAGCTTAGCGACAGGCAATAATTCACCCCTCCACTTT.